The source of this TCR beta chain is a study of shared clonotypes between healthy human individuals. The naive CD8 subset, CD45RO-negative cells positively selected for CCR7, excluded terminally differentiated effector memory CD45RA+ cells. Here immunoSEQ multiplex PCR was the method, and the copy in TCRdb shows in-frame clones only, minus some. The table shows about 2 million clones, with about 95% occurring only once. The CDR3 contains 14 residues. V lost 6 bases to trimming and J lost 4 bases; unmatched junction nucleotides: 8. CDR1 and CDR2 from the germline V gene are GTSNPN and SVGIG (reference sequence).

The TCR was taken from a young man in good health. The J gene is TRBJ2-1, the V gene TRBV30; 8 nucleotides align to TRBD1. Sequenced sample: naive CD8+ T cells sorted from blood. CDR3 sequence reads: CACSGQDDYNEQFF. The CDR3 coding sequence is TGTGCCTGCTCGGGACAGGACGATTACAATGAGCAGTTCTTC.